Below are 9 T cell receptor beta chains sequenced from a single sample in a study of T cell responses to AZD1222 COVID-19 vaccine. The data were produced by immunoSEQ multiplex PCR, yet TCRdb's version contains in-frame clones alone and is incomplete. Of about 60,000 clones in the sample, about 83% were seen once. This specimen consisted of peripheral blood, obtained 28 days after the second AZD1222 dose. Source of these receptors: an adult who received the AZD1222 COVID-19 vaccine.

This chain connects TRBV20-1 to TRBJ1-1; D is perhaps TRBD1 (5 bases). CDR3 length: 12 residues. The V gene's germline CDR1 is DFQATT and CDR2 SNEGSKA (reference sequence). The V gene lost 6 bases and the J gene lost 5 bases, with 13 bases spanning the gap. This chain's CDR3 is CSASRQITEAFF. For the CDR3, the DNA is TGCAGTGCAAGTAGACAGATTACTGAAGCTTTCTTT.

This clone was recorded a few times. J is TRBJ1-2 and V is TRBV12-3 or TRBV12-4; no firm D call. The CDR3 runs to 13 residues. V gave up 5 bases and J gave up 8 bases, with 15 bases separating them. CDR3 sequence (DNA): TGTGCCAGCAGTCCGCGCGGGGAAGGGGGCTACACCTTC. Translated: CASSPRGEGGYTF.

The chain links TRBV13 to TRBJ2-1; 12 bases agree with TRBD2. There are 15 residues in the CDR3. CDR1 is PRHDT, CDR2 FYEKMQ, per germline (reference sequence). V lost 4 bases and J lost 4; bases outside the gene matches: 2. The CDR3: CASSSGLAGYNEQFF. CDR3 nucleotide sequence: TGTGCCAGCAGCTCGGGACTAGCGGGTTACAATGAGCAGTTCTTC.

This sequence joins TRBV28 and TRBJ1-6, with TRBD1 as a possible D gene (6 bases). Germline V gene lookup returns CDR1 MDHEN and CDR2 SYDVKM. Deletions cut 2 bases from V and 7 bases from J, with 9 bases between. This CDR3 has 14 residues. The CDR3 coding sequence is TGTGCCAGCAGTTTAGCAGGGGAGAATTCACCCCTCCACTTT. Protein product: CASSLAGENSPLHF. The full variable domain, completed using reference TRBV28 and TRBJ1-6, is DVKVTQSSRYLVKRTGEKVFLECVQDMDHENMFWYRQDPGLGLRLIYFSYDVKMKEKGDIPEGYSVSREKKERFSLILESASTNQTSMYLCASSLAGENSPLHFGNGTRLTVT.

This chain links TRBV3-1 (or the pseudogene TRBV3-2) with TRBJ2-1; weak D call: TRBD1 (6 bases). Germline V gives CDR1 LGHDT, CDR2 YNNKEL (reference sequence). The ends were cut back, 5 bases at V and 4 bases at J, with 12 bases in the middle. The CDR3 extends over 14 amino acids. The CDR3, as DNA: TGTGCCAGCAGCTGGACCACAGGGTACAATGAGCAGTTCTTC. Its protein is CASSWTTGYNEQFF.

As regards this clone: The same CDR3 can be traced to other DNA sequences in this sample. V and J are TRBV5-1 and TRBJ1-4; 7 bases match TRBD1. CDR3 length: 14 residues. The germline V gene encodes CDR1 SGHRS and CDR2 YFSETQ. The V and J ends lost 3 bases and 5 bases, in that order; junction bases with no gene match: 4. Here the CDR3 reads CASSSGQANEKLFF. The CDR3 nucleotides are TGCGCCAGCAGCTCTGGACAGGCAAATGAAAAACTGTTTTTT.

The genes are TRBV5-6 and TRBJ1-1, with D perhaps TRBD1 (5 bases). Between the trimmed V and J ends, which lost 0 bases and 5 bases, there was a span of 8 bases. Germline V gene sequence: CDR1 SGHDT, CDR2 YYEEEE. This CDR3 contains 13 residues. In DNA, the CDR3 is TGTGCCAGCAGCTTGGCAGGGTGGACTGAAGCTTTCTTT. As protein: CASSLAGWTEAFF.

The gene calls are TRBV2 and TRBJ2-1; D unresolved. Trimming removed 3 bases from V and 4 bases from J, with 7 bases in between. This CDR3 region has 13 residues. Germline V CDR1 and CDR2: SNHLY, FYNNEI. The CDR3 sequence is CASSEGQYNEQFF. The CDR3 DNA follows: TGTGCCAGCAGTGAGGGTCAGTACAATGAGCAGTTCTTC.

The V and J genes are TRBV30 and TRBJ2-7; 7 bases line up with TRBD1. Per the germline V gene, CDR1 is GTSNPN and CDR2 is SVGIG (reference sequence). The J segment lost 2 bases and the V segment lost 7 bases, leaving 5 bases of the junction unmatched. The CDR3 runs to 12 residues. The CDR3 bases are TGTGCCTCACAACAGGGGCCCTACGAGCAGTACTTC. It codes for CASQQGPYEQYF.